The sequence of this T cell receptor beta chain was determined in a study of Graves' ophthalmopathy and Graves' hyperthyroidism. The sample holds many counts of this clonotype. From RNA, the CDR3 regions of TCR beta chains were amplified and sequenced. In the first round, RT-PCR was carried out with HTBI primers, and a multiplex PCR formed the second round. In TCRdb, the multiplex PCR reads were re-called with MiXCR into one record per CDR3 protein. Found here are 450,000 to 600,000 distinct CDR3 sequences, less than 40% of them singletons; the top ten hold around 4.6%. The TCR comes from an adult man with Graves' hyperthyroidism. Specimen: peripheral blood or thyroid tissue (not recorded which).

The CDR3 here is CASSMDSDYEQYF. The CDR3 bases are TGTGCCAGTAGTATGGATAGCGACTACGAGCAGTACTTC. The chain employs TRBV19 and TRBJ2-7; D is perhaps TRBD2 (5 bases). With 3 bases removed from V and 3 bases from J, the gap between germline ends came to 9 bases. CDR1 and CDR2 (germline): LNHDA, SQIVND (reference sequence). The CDR3 sequence is 13 residues long.